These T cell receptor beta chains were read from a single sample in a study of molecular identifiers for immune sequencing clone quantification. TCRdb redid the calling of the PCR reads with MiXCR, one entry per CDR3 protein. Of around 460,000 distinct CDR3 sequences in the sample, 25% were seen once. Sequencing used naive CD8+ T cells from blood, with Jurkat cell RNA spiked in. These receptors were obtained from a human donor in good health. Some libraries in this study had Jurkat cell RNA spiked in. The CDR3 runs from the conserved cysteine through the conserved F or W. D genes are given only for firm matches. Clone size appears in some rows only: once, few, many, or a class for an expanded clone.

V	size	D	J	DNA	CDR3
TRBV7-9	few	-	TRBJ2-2	TGTGCCAGCAGCTTAATTACCGGTGTCACCGGGGAGCTGTTTTTT	CASSLITGVTGELFF
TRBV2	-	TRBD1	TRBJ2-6	TGTGCCACCACAGGGGTTGGGGCCAACGTCCTGACTTTC	CATTGVGANVLTF
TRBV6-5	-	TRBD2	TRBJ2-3	TGTGCCAGCAGGGCGGAGACTAGCGGGGGAACAGATACGCAGTATTTT	CASRAETSGGTDTQYF
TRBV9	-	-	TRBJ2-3	TGTGCCAGCAGCGTAGTGGGCCTCCCTGACGCAGATACGCAGTATTTT	CASSVVGLPDADTQYF
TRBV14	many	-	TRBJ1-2	TGTGCCAGCAGCCAAGAACGAGGATTCTATGGCTACACCTTC	CASSQERGFYGYTF
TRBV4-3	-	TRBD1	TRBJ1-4	TGCGCCAGCAGCCGAGGGACAGGGGTAGACGAAAAACTGTTTTTT	CASSRGTGVDEKLFF
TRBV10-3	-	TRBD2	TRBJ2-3	TGTGCCATCAGTGAGTCGGGACTAGCGGGGAGGTCAGATACGCAGTATTTT	CAISESGLAGRSDTQYF
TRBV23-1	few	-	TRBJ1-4	TGCGCCAGCAGTCTTCCTCCTGGAGGGTCCCATGAAAAACTGTTTTTT	CASSLPPGGSHEKLFF
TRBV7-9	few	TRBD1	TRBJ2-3	TGTGCCAGCAGCCATACAGGGGAACCCACAGATACGCAGTATTTT	CASSHTGEPTDTQYF
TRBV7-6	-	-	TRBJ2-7	TGTGCCAGCAGCTTAGGAGTCGAACGCCCCGAGCAGTACTTC	CASSLGVERPEQYF
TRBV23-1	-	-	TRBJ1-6	TGCGCCAGCAGTCAATGTCCAGGAGACTCACCCCTCCACTTT	CASSQCPGDSPLHF
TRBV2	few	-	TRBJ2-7	TGTGCCAGCAGGAGGGGGGCGGTAGACTCCTACGAGCAGTACTTC	CASRRGAVDSYEQYF
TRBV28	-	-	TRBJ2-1	TGTGCCAGCAGTTACGAAGGGGCCGGGACCTACAATGAGCAGTTCTTC	CASSYEGAGTYNEQFF
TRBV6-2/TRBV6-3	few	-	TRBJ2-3	TGTGCCAGCAGTTACGAGCTAGGGGGGGACCCGGCCGATACGCAGTATTTT	CASSYELGGDPADTQYF
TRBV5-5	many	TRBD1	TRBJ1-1	TGTGCCAGCAGCTGGACAGGGGACACTGAAGCTTTCTTT	CASSWTGDTEAFF
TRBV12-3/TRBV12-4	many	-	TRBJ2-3	TGTGCCAGCAGATCAGACGCGGGTTGGGGCACAGATACGCAGTATTTT	CASRSDAGWGTDTQYF
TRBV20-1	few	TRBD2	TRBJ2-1	TGCAGTGCTGACTCCGGGACTAGCGGGGGGGCGTGGCAGTTCTTC	CSADSGTSGGAWQFF
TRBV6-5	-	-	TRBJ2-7	TGTGCCAGCAGTTACTCCAACATACCCTACGAGCAGTACTTC	CASSYSNIPYEQYF
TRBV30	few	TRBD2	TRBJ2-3	TGTGCCTGGAGTACGGGACTAGCGGGGGGCACAGATACGCAGTATTTT	CAWSTGLAGGTDTQYF
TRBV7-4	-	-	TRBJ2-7	TGTGCCAGCAGAACAGACAGGAGCTCCTACGAGCAGTACTTC	CASRTDRSSYEQYF
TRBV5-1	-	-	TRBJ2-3	TGCGCCAGCAGCTTGACTGGGGGAGGCCCAGATGCGCAGTATTTT	CASSLTGGGPDAQYF
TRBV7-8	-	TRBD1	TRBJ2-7	TGTGCCAGCAGCTTAGCCTTTTTTCGGGACAGGCCCTACGAGCAGTACTTC	CASSLAFFRDRPYEQYF
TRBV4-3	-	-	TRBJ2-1	TGCGCCAGCAGCCAGCTAGCGAGTTACAATGAGCAGTTCTTC	CASSQLASYNEQFF
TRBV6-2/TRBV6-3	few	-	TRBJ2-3	TGTGCCAGCGAAGCGGAGGGCCAGGTAGATACGCAGTATTTT	CASEAEGQVDTQYF
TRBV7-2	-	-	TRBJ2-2	TGTGCCAGCAGCTTATGGGTCCCCCCCCCCGGGGAGCTGTTTTTT	CASSLWVPPPGELFF
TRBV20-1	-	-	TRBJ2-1	TGCAGTGCTAGAGATCCGGCCAACCGGGGAGATGAGCAGTTCTTC	CSARDPANRGDEQFF
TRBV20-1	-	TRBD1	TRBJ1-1	TGCAGTGCTAGAGCCACCCCGACAGGGATATTCACTGAAGCTTTCTTT	CSARATPTGIFTEAFF
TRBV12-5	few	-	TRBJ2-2	TGTGCTAGTGGGTTCCCCACTAGCCTCCGGGCCGGGGAGCTGTTTTTT	CASGFPTSLRAGELFF
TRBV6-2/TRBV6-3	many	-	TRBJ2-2	TGTGCCAGCTTAAGGGACGGACAGACGAACACCGGGGAGCTGTTTTTT	CASLRDGQTNTGELFF
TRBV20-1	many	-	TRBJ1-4	TGCAGTGCCACCGTTTTAGGCTACGGTGAAAAACTGTTTTTT	CSATVLGYGEKLFF
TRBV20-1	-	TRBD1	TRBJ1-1	TGCACCTCTAGCCGGATGTTACAGGGGATGAACACTGAAGCTTTCTTT	CTSSRMLQGMNTEAFF
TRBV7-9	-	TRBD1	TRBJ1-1	TGTGCCAGCAGCTTCGGACAGGGCGGAAGACTTGAAGCTTTCTTT	CASSFGQGGRLEAFF
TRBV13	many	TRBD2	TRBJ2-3	TGTGCCAGCAGCTCCTCAGTGAGCGGGGCCTCGTGGAATACGCAGTATTTT	CASSSSVSGASWNTQYF
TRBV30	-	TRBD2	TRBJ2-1	TGTGCCTGGAGTGTACTAGTCGGACTAGAAGCTGAGGAGCAGTTCTTC	CAWSVLVGLEAEEQFF
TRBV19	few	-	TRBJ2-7	TGTGCCAGTAGTAACGCGAGCTTTGAGCAGTACTTC	CASSNASFEQYF
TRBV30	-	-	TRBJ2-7	TGTGCCTTGCTTGACCGGGACAAACTATACGAGCAGTACTTC	CALLDRDKLYEQYF
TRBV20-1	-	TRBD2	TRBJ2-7	TGCAGTGCTCTAGGGACTAGCGGAGCGACCTACGAGCAGTACTTC	CSALGTSGATYEQYF
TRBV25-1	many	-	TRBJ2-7	TGTGCCAGCAGTGAATGGGGGATACACGAGCAGTACTTC	CASSEWGIHEQYF
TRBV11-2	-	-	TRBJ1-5	TGTGCCAGCAGCTTAGCCCCCCTTCAGCCCCAGCATTTT	CASSLAPLQPQHF
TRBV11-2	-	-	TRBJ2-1	TGTGCCAGCAGCTTAGGACAATACAATGCGCAGTTCTTC	CASSLGQYNAQFF
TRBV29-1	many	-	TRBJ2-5	TGCAGCACGAGAAGACTAACCCAAGAGACCCAGTACTTC	CSTRRLTQETQYF
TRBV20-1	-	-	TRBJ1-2	TGCAGTGCTAGAGCTCTCACGGCCAACTATGGCTACACCTTC	CSARALTANYGYTF
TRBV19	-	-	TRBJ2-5	TGTGCCAGTAGTCTCGGCAGGCCAGAGACCCAGTACTTC	CASSLGRPETQYF
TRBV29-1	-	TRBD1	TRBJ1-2	TGCAGCGTTGACGAGGGGGCTGGCTATGGCTACACCTTC	CSVDEGAGYGYTF
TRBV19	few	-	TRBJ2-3	TGTGCCAGTAGTATCGCAGATACGCAGTATTTT	CASSIADTQYF
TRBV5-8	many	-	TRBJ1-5	TGTGCCAGCAGCGTCGGTCAGCCCCAGCATTTT	CASSVGQPQHF